This T cell receptor beta chain emerged from a study of neurological immune-mediated disorders. The germline V gene has CDR1 MNHEY and CDR2 SVGEGT. The CDR3 sequence is 15 residues long. V was pared by 5 bases and J by 6 bases, with 19 bases between. This clonotype was counted ten times or more. MiXCR, run by TCRdb on the 5' RACE reads, gives a single entry per CDR3 protein. The sample records tens of thousands of distinct CDR3 sequences, 12% being singletons. This sequence was found in a man aged 55 to 69 in good health. V gene TRBV6-2 or TRBV6-3 combines with J gene TRBJ1-1, with TRBD1 as a possible D gene (6 bases). The sequenced sample consisted of PBMCs. This CDR3 reads CASSHPGRGESEAFF. CDR3 in DNA: TGTGCCAGCAGTCATCCCGGCAGGGGAGAGTCTGAAGCTTTCTTT.